Listed here are 15 T cell receptor beta chains from one sample, sequenced in a study of blood T cell repertoires in COVID-19 (dated by TCRdb to about 2020). The library was generated by the immunoSEQ multiplex PCR assay. This is the immuneACCESS table as TCRdb keeps it, with only in-frame sequences that have V and J called. A part of the clones is gone; compared with another copy, unresolved V genes explain less than half, and the rest is unexplained. The sample records a few hundred thousand clones, approximately 89% of which are singletons. The ten top clones hold just under 4% of the sample. The sequencing sample was made of peripheral blood. Receptors were obtained from a woman aged 55-70 years with COVID-19, enrolled during active disease.

V and J are TRBV28 and TRBJ2-5, with D tentatively TRBD2 (5 bases). Trimming removed 6 bases at V and 0 bases at J, with 11 bases between. The germline CDR1 and CDR2 sequences are MDHEN and SYDVKM. This CDR3 is 14 amino acids long. CDR3 in DNA: TGTGCCAGCAGCCCGTTGGACTACCAAGAGACCCAGTACTTC. Protein: CASSPLDYQETQYF.

The V call is TRBV5-6, the J call TRBJ1-6; unclear D gene. The V end was cut by 4 bases, the J end by 8 bases, with 13 bases between. Looked up from germline, CDR1 is SGHDT and CDR2 is YYEEEE. This CDR3 spans 14 amino acids. This chain's CDR3 is CASSPPLADSPLHF. The CDR3 region has the DNA TGTGCCAGCAGCCCGCCACTTGCTGATTCACCCCTCCACTTT.

The chain couples TRBV21-1 to TRBJ2-1; the D segment call TRBD2 is taken from the table without a DNA check. TRBV21-1 has pseudogene status. The CDR3 runs to 15 residues. Here the CDR3 DNA reads TGTGCCAGCAGTCAACTAGCGGGGAGAAAGGATGAGCAGTTCTTC. Protein sequence: CASSQLAGRKDEQFF.

The chain uses TRBV2 and TRBJ1-2; 8 nucleotides line up with TRBD1. This CDR3 is built from 17 residues. Losses at the gene ends were 7 bases for V and 1 base for J; bases not matched to a gene: 14. Per germline, CDR1 SNHLY and CDR2 FYNNEI. The CDR3 loop is CASTKTGTGLSNYGYTF. Here the CDR3 DNA reads TGTGCCAGCACCAAAACCGGGACAGGCTTAAGTAACTATGGCTACACCTTC.

This clone was counted ten times or more. This rearrangement joins TRBV5-4 to TRBJ1-2; D call uncertain. Per the germline V gene, CDR1 is SGHNT and CDR2 is YYREEE (reference sequence). Between the trimmed V and J ends, which lost 7 bases and 8 bases, there was a span of 18 bases. CDR3 length: 13 amino acids. CDR3 residues: CASYTVENEGYTF. CDR3 bases: TGTGCCAGCTACACTGTGGAGAATGAAGGCTACACCTTC.

This chain links TRBV4-2 with TRBJ2-5, with 7 bases identical to TRBD1. From germline, CDR1 is LGHNA and CDR2 YNFKEQ. Trimming at V came to 4 bases and at J to 2 bases, leaving 7 bases not matched to a gene. The CDR3 runs to 15 residues. The CDR3 DNA sequence: TGTGCCAGCAGCCGACAGGGTAGGGCACAAGAGACCCAGTACTTC. Translated: CASSRQGRAQETQYF.

V gene TRBV19 combines with J gene TRBJ1-5; 11 bases match TRBD1. Germline CDR1 and CDR2: LNHDA and SQIVND (reference sequence). The V gene end was trimmed by 5 bases and the J gene end by 1 base; junction bases not matched to a gene: 4. The CDR3 totals 16 residues. The CDR3 loop reads CASSPGQGASNQPQHF. CDR3 nucleotides: TGTGCCAGTAGTCCCGGACAGGGGGCGAGCAATCAGCCCCAGCATTTT.

The V gene is TRBV10-3, the J gene TRBJ1-5; maybe TRBD1 (6 bases). Germline CDR1 reads ENHRY; CDR2 reads SYGVKD. Trimming took 0 bases from V and 7 from J, leaving 13 bases between them. The CDR3 is 15 residues long. This CDR3 reads CAISESQGFDQPQHF. DNA of the CDR3: TGTGCCATCAGTGAGTCTCAGGGGTTCGACCAGCCCCAGCATTTT.

V usage is TRBV6-1 and J usage is TRBJ1-3; TRBD1 agrees at 12 bases. The CDR3 spans 17 residues. V dropped 0 bases and J dropped 3; count of bases not matched to a gene: 3. CDR1 and CDR2 from the germline V gene are MNHNS and SASEGT. The CDR3: CASSEAGTGGFGNTIYF. The CDR3, as DNA: TGTGCCAGCAGTGAAGCGGGGACAGGGGGCTTTGGAAACACCATATATTTT.

Worth noting for this clone: Other DNA sequences in the same sample also yield this CDR3. This chain joins TRBV18 and TRBJ1-1; D is possibly TRBD1 (5 bases). The germline V gene encodes CDR1 KGHSH and CDR2 LQKENI. The CDR3 spans 13 residues. The V end lost 3 bases, the J end lost 5 bases, and 10 bases lay between the germline ends. CDR3 amino acids: CASSPTGVTEAFF. The CDR3 region has the DNA TGTGCCAGCTCACCTACGGGGGTGACTGAAGCTTTCTTT.

The V gene is TRBV6-6, the J gene TRBJ1-1; perhaps TRBD1 as D (5 bases). Trimming cost V 7 bases and J 6 bases, with 12 bases left between them. The germline gives CDR1 MNHNY, CDR2 SVGAGI (reference sequence). The CDR3 length is 12 residues. CDR3: CASTQGFAEAFF. CDR3 coding DNA: TGTGCCAGCACCCAGGGTTTCGCTGAAGCTTTCTTT.

The CDR3 sequence is CASSPGDRYTEAFF. CDR3 sequence (DNA): TGTGCCAGCAGCCCGGGGGACAGATACACTGAAGCTTTCTTT. The rearrangement joins TRBV5-4 to TRBJ1-1; 7 bases line up with TRBD1. This CDR3 contains 14 residues. The V gene end was trimmed by 4 bases and the J gene end by 3 bases; junction bases not matched to a gene: 6. The germline gives CDR1 SGHNT, CDR2 YYREEE (reference sequence).

V usage is TRBV7-2 and J usage is TRBJ1-4; tentatively, D is TRBD1 (6 bases). CDR1 and CDR2 (germline): SGHTA, FQGNSA. The length of the CDR3 is 15 residues. Trimming took 3 bases from V and 8 from J, leaving 16 bases between them. This CDR3 is CASSFQTGIGEKLFF. The DNA of the CDR3 is TGTGCCAGCAGCTTCCAGACAGGAATTGGCGAAAAACTGTTTTTT.

The chain uses TRBV30 and TRBJ2-5, with a tentative D call TRBD2 (6 bases). The CDR3 length is 16 residues. Trimming took off 0 bases at V and 5 bases at J, with 19 bases between the two ends. From germline, CDR1 is GTSNPN and CDR2 SVGIG (reference sequence). The chain's CDR3 is CAWSVGGVWGQETQYF. The CDR3 nucleotides are TGTGCCTGGAGTGTCGGCGGGGTTTGGGGCCAGGAGACCCAGTACTTC.

The rearrangement joins TRBV9 to TRBJ1-1; no clear D gene. The CDR3 length is 13 residues. The ends were cut back, 3 bases at V and 8 bases at J, with 14 bases in the middle. Looked up from germline, CDR1 is SGDLS and CDR2 is YYNGEE. This CDR3 reads CASSDRGSPEAFF. DNA for the CDR3: TGTGCCAGCAGCGATCGAGGATCTCCCGAAGCTTTCTTT.